One and the same sample provided the 8 T cell receptor beta chains below, sequenced in a study of cytomegalovirus exposure and HLA in healthy donors (TCRdb year 2017). The library relied on the immunoSEQ multiplex PCR assay. The multiplex PCR relied on a mix of 60 forward primers for TCR Vbeta segments and 13 reverse primers for TCR Jbeta segments. This is the immuneACCESS table as TCRdb keeps it, with only in-frame sequences that have V and J called. A part of the clones is gone; compared with another copy, unresolved V genes explain less than half, and the rest is unexplained. The sample table records around 80,000 clones; around 60% of these occur just once. The biggest ten clones account for 3.5% to 4.5% of the sample. The sample comprised PBMCs. These receptors originate from a male donor in good health and CMV-seropositive.

The V gene is TRBV10-3, the J gene TRBJ2-5; D perhaps matches TRBD1 (6 bases). TRBJ2-7 matches the DNA end more closely, so the J call is doubtful. The CDR3 length is 14 residues. Per germline, CDR1 ENHRY and CDR2 SYGVKD. The CDR3 DNA reads TGTGCCATCAGTGAGGGCAGGGGCACATACGAGCAGTACTTC. It specifies CAISEGRGTYEQYF.

The chain uses TRBV30 and TRBJ2-7; D remains unclear. The CDR3 runs to 12 residues. CDR1 is GTSNPN and CDR2 is SVGIG in the germline V gene (reference sequence). The V end was cut by 2 bases, the J end by 2 bases, with 7 bases between. The chain's CDR3 is CAWSIGAYEQYF. For the CDR3, the DNA is TGTGCCTGGAGTATAGGAGCCTACGAGCAGTACTTC.

A few counts support this clone. The gene calls are TRBV10-3 and TRBJ1-1, with TRBD1 identical over 7 bases. The ends lost 9 bases at V and 1 base at J; junction bases unmatched: 5. CDR3 length: 13 amino acids. Germline assignment: CDR1 ENHRY and CDR2 SYGVKD. CDR3 in amino acids: CAMAQGGNTEAFF. The DNA for the CDR3 is TGTGCCATGGCTCAGGGGGGGAACACTGAAGCTTTCTTT.

This chain uses TRBV6-1 with TRBJ1-1, with 9 bases that match TRBD1. Losses at the gene ends were 2 bases for V and 11 bases for J; bases not matched to a gene: 15. The CDR3 is 16 residues long. CDR1 MNHNS and CDR2 SASEGT come from the germline V gene. The CDR3 protein is CASSETGTGINLGAFF. The CDR3 nucleotides read TGTGCCAGCAGTGAAACCGGGACAGGGATTAATTTGGGGGCTTTCTTT.

V is TRBV25-1 and J is TRBJ2-3, with 8 bases fitting TRBD1. Germline CDR1 reads MGHDK; CDR2 reads SYGVNS. V was pared by 3 bases and J by 2 bases, with 1 base of the junction left unmatched. The CDR3 totals 14 residues. The CDR3 DNA sequence: TGTGCCAGCAGTGAGACAGGGGTCACAGATACGCAGTATTTT. This codes for CASSETGVTDTQYF.

The chain employs TRBV7-9 and TRBJ1-1, with D maybe TRBD1 (6 bases). Germline CDR1 SEHNR, CDR2 FQNEAQ (reference sequence). V lost 8 bases and J lost 4, with 17 bases in between. This CDR3 region has 14 residues. CDR3 amino acids: CASSHIQGFTEAFF. CDR3 nucleotide sequence: TGTGCCAGCTCGCACATACAGGGATTCACTGAAGCTTTCTTT.

CDR3 DNA sequence: TGTGCCAGCAGTGCCACCCTTAGCGGGCCCTTAGATACGCAGTATTTT. It codes for CASSATLSGPLDTQYF. The chain combines TRBV6-1 with TRBJ2-3, with 7 bases identical to TRBD2. V trimming: 4 bases; J trimming: 5 bases; junction bases outside the gene matches: 12. The CDR3 runs 16 residues. The germline V gene encodes CDR1 MNHNS and CDR2 SASEGT.

The CDR3 protein is CASSSTLDRVNTEAFF. CDR3 bases: TGTGCCAGCAGCTCAACCCTAGACAGGGTGAACACTGAAGCTTTCTTT. The V call is TRBV5-6, the J call TRBJ1-1; 7 positions agree with TRBD1. CDR1 is SGHDT and CDR2 is YYEEEE in the germline V gene. This CDR3 is built from 16 residues. V dropped 3 bases and J dropped 0; count of bases not matched to a gene: 8.